This T cell receptor beta chain was captured in a study of Graves' ophthalmopathy and Graves' hyperthyroidism. Findings of the study overall: Blood shared most expanded thyroid clonotypes above 0.001 frequency.

Amplification of TCR beta CDR3 regions used RNA transcripts. HTBI-primed RT-PCR formed the first round, and a multiplex PCR formed the second. TCRdb reanalysed the multiplex PCR reads using MiXCR and keeps one entry per CDR3 protein. Altogether some 520,000 distinct CDR3 sequences are present, around an eighth being singletons, with the ten largest covering 8% to 10%. V gave up 3 bases and J gave up 2 bases, with 6 bases separating them. The CDR3 spans 13 residues. This clonotype was counted ten times or more. The target antigen is unknown. The rearrangement joins TRBV12-3 or TRBV12-4 to TRBJ2-3, with D perhaps assigned TRBD1 or TRBD2 (5 bases each). Sequencing was carried out using blood. The TCR was taken from a woman aged 30 to 39 with Graves' ophthalmopathy. CDR3 loop: CASSFGATDTQYF. For the CDR3, the DNA is TGTGCCAGCAGTTTCGGGGCCACAGATACGCAGTATTTT.